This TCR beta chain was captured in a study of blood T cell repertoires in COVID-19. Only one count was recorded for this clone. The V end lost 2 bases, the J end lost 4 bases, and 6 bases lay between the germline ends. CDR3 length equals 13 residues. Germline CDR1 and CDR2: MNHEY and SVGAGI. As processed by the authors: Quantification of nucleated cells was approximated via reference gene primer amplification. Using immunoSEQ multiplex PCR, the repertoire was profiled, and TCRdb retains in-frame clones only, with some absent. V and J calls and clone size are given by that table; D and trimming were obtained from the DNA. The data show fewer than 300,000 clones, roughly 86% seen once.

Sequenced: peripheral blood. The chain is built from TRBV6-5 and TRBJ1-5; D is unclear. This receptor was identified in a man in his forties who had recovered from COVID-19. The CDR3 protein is CASSYTTNQPQHF. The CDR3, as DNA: TGTGCCAGCAGTTACACCACAAATCAGCCCCAGCATTTT.